A selection of T cell receptor beta chains follows, all from one sample in a study of OX40 agonist ivuxolimab in advanced cancers. TCRdb's copy holds only in-frame clones and misses some; the assay was immunoSEQ multiplex PCR. The sample holds some 90,000 clones; more than 75% are singletons and the top ten take approximately 0.3%. The sequencing used CD4+ or CD8+ T cells sorted from blood, collected in a trial of the OX40 agonist ivuxolimab. These receptors were obtained from an adult with an advanced solid tumor such as melanoma, head and neck, liver or kidney cancer. Both conserved end residues are trimmed from each CDR3. A D gene is named only where the DNA matches it firmly. Size values are once, few and many counts, or a class for expanded clones, and some rows have none.

TRBD2 TRBV5-1 - ASGGTSGHQETQY
- TRBV6-5 - ASSPEGSGNTIY
- TRBV10-2 - ASRDGASISGANVLT
- TRBV21-1 - ASSEGDYLSTDTQY
TRBD1 TRBV9 - ASSFPGGAGTGELF
TRBD2 TRBV7-9 - ASSSGGLGDTQY
- TRBV6-6 once ASSRGTPYNEQF
TRBD1 TRBV30 - AWSTGQGAREQF
TRBD1 TRBV6-6 - ASSYSGQDGQPQH
TRBD2 TRBV13 few ASSQRTSGKQTQY
- TRBV7-9 - ASSHGQTNEKLF
- TRBV6-1 - ASRWGENTIY
- TRBV18 - ASSPDSRADTQY
- TRBV5-1 - ASSLGDMNTEAF
- TRBV23-1 - ASSDSPPPRVSGNQPQH
- TRBV5-1 - ASSLGGKGNTEAF
- TRBV5-1 - ASSLAGDSGNTIY
TRBD2 TRBV6-1 - ASRPISGGANEQF
- TRBV29-1 - SVSRDSRRTEAF
- TRBV28 - ASSLYNTGELF
- TRBV7-2 - ASSLTRVSDYGYT
TRBD1 TRBV2 - ASTRDRGNTGELF
- TRBV11-3 few ASSLDPRTQY
TRBD2 TRBV6-1 - ASSPAGEGTQY
TRBD1 TRBV5-1 - ASSLVTGTANTEAF
- TRBV2 - ATASDWASGYT
- TRBV5-1 - ASSNTGRTDTQY
- TRBV30 - AWSRQAGNTIY
- TRBV5-4 - ASSGTSYNSPLH
- TRBV7-9 once ASSRSLGGTEAF
- TRBV4-2 - ASSQALGGRPQH
TRBD1 TRBV4-2 - ASSPSRTGPEKLF
TRBD1 TRBV7-9 - ASSSQQGRYEQY
TRBD1 TRBV15 - ATSDRDRGDNEQF
- TRBV29-1 - SVYPLQGSSYNEQF
TRBD2 TRBV27 - ASTPRGLAGGQETQY
- TRBV4-1 - ASSQVVTRSSYNEQF
TRBD2 TRBV12-5 - ASGSTSGGQY
TRBD1 TRBV11-2 once ASSSRDRGLGTDTQY
- TRBV6-6 - ASSYSGRSVGTEAF
TRBD1 TRBV5-4 - ASSWTGARNSPLH
- TRBV6-6 - ASRTTPNQETQY
- TRBV6-1 - ASQVRGKEDTQY
- TRBV11-2 - ASSFVRTLKNIQY
- TRBV30 - AWNRMAGRHSGNTIY
TRBD2 TRBV29-1 - SVAGLAGDISTDTQY
TRBD1 TRBV5-8 once ASSRRTGQNTEAF
TRBD1 TRBV2 - ASSEVGAGGTGELF
- TRBV7-3 few ASSFQHNSPLH
- TRBV11-2 - ASSLGAPGRDTQY